These T cell receptor beta chains were read from a single sample in a study of shared clonotypes between healthy human individuals. Using immunoSEQ multiplex PCR, the repertoire was profiled, and TCRdb retains in-frame clones only, with some absent. Found here are a few million clones, around 94% of them singletons; the top ten hold around 0.14%. Sequencing input: naive CD4+ T cells sorted from blood. These receptors were obtained from a man between 18 and 29 years old in good health. Each CDR3 is given with its conserved first and last residue. Each record gives: J gene, D gene, clone size, V gene, CDR3 DNA, CDR3 protein. D genes are given only for firm matches. The listing skips clone size in some rows; elsewhere it reads once, few, many or a size class.

J: TRBJ2-7
D: -
size: -
V: TRBV21-1
DNA: TGTGCCAGCAGCCCGGGACTAGCGGGAGCCTACGAGCAGTACTTC
CDR3: CASSPGLAGAYEQYF

J: TRBJ2-7
D: -
size: -
V: TRBV5-1
DNA: TGCGCCAGCAGCTTGGGGCAGGGGAGCCACGAGCAGTACTTC
CDR3: CASSLGQGSHEQYF

J: TRBJ2-2
D: -
size: -
V: TRBV5-1
DNA: TGCGCCAGCAGATCAGACAGGCCGAACACCGGGGAGCTGTTTTTT
CDR3: CASRSDRPNTGELFF

J: TRBJ2-3
D: -
size: once
V: TRBV30
DNA: TGTGCCTGGAGTGTGGGGCTAGCCTGGGGAGATACGCAGTATTTT
CDR3: CAWSVGLAWGDTQYF

J: TRBJ1-5
D: TRBD1
size: few
V: TRBV30
DNA: TGTGCCTGGAACCGGGACAGGGATGCGCCCCAGCATTTT
CDR3: CAWNRDRDAPQHF

J: TRBJ1-4
D: TRBD1
size: -
V: TRBV5-1
DNA: TGCGCCAGCAGCTCAGGACAGGGAGGGGAAAAACTGTTTTTT
CDR3: CASSSGQGGEKLFF

J: TRBJ2-6
D: TRBD1
size: -
V: TRBV15
DNA: TGTGCCACCAGCCTCGGACAGGGGACCTCTGGGGCCAACGTCCTGACTTTC
CDR3: CATSLGQGTSGANVLTF

J: TRBJ1-1
D: -
size: -
V: TRBV18
DNA: TGTGCCAGCTCACCAATGGCTACTGAAGCTTTCTTT
CDR3: CASSPMATEAFF

J: TRBJ2-5
D: TRBD1
size: -
V: TRBV7-9
DNA: TGTGCCAGCAGCTTATCGGGAAGGGGGCAGAAAGAGACCCAGTACTTC
CDR3: CASSLSGRGQKETQYF

J: TRBJ2-7
D: -
size: -
V: TRBV7-6
DNA: TGTGCCAGCAGCTCCTACACAGGGTCCTACGAGCAGTACTTC
CDR3: CASSSYTGSYEQYF

J: TRBJ1-3
D: -
size: -
V: TRBV18
DNA: TGTGCCAGCTCACCCACAACCGGGACAACTGGAAACACCATATATTTT
CDR3: CASSPTTGTTGNTIYF

J: TRBJ1-2
D: TRBD1
size: -
V: TRBV10-3
DNA: TGTGCCATCAGTGAGTCCCAGGCAGGGGGTTATGGCTACACCTTC
CDR3: CAISESQAGGYGYTF

J: TRBJ2-2
D: TRBD1
size: -
V: TRBV15
DNA: TGTGCCACCAGCCCGACAGGGCGGAACACCGGGGAGCTGTTTTTT
CDR3: CATSPTGRNTGELFF

J: TRBJ2-5
D: TRBD2
size: -
V: TRBV30
DNA: TGTGCCTGGAGCCCCCAGACTAGCGGGGCGGAGACCCAGTACTTC
CDR3: CAWSPQTSGAETQYF

J: TRBJ2-3
D: TRBD2
size: -
V: TRBV4-2
DNA: TGTGCCAGCAGCCAAGTTGCTAGCGGGGGCACAGATACGCAGTATTTT
CDR3: CASSQVASGGTDTQYF

J: TRBJ2-1
D: -
size: -
V: TRBV6-4
DNA: TGTGCCAGCAGCGTAAGGGTGGAGCAGTTCTTC
CDR3: CASSVRVEQFF

J: TRBJ1-3
D: TRBD1
size: once
V: TRBV6-1
DNA: TGTGCCAGCAGTGAGAGGACAGGATTTAGCTCTGGAAACACCATATATTTT
CDR3: CASSERTGFSSGNTIYF

J: TRBJ2-4
D: TRBD2
size: -
V: TRBV5-1
DNA: TGCGCCAGCAGCCACCTGGGAGGGGCAGAAACCAAAAACATTCAGTACTTC
CDR3: CASSHLGGAETKNIQYF

J: TRBJ2-7
D: -
size: -
V: TRBV10-3
DNA: TGTGCCATCAGTGAGTCGGCAGGGACCTACGAGCAGTACTTC
CDR3: CAISESAGTYEQYF

J: TRBJ1-2
D: TRBD1
size: -
V: TRBV5-1
DNA: TGCGCCAGCAGCTTAAGGACAGGGGGCGTGGATGGCTACACCTTC
CDR3: CASSLRTGGVDGYTF

J: TRBJ2-7
D: -
size: -
V: TRBV5-1
DNA: TGCGCCAGCAGCTTGGTGGCTAGTTCTGAGCAGTACTTC
CDR3: CASSLVASSEQYF

J: TRBJ2-7
D: -
size: -
V: TRBV28
DNA: TGTGCCAGCAGTTTAAAGGGGTACTACGAGCAGTACTTC
CDR3: CASSLKGYYEQYF

J: TRBJ1-6
D: TRBD1
size: -
V: TRBV5-6
DNA: TGTGCCAGCAGCTTGGCGGACAGGCAGGATAATTCACCCCTCCACTTT
CDR3: CASSLADRQDNSPLHF

J: TRBJ2-7
D: TRBD1
size: -
V: TRBV30
DNA: TGTGCCGGGAGGACAGGGAGCTCCTACGAGCAGTACTTC
CDR3: CAGRTGSSYEQYF

J: TRBJ2-3
D: TRBD2
size: -
V: TRBV5-4
DNA: TGTGCCAGCAGCTTTAGCGGGGGGGTCACAGATACGCAGTATTTT
CDR3: CASSFSGGVTDTQYF

J: TRBJ2-3
D: -
size: -
V: TRBV6-5
DNA: TGTGCCAGCAGTTACTTCGGCACAGATACGCAGTATTTT
CDR3: CASSYFGTDTQYF

J: TRBJ1-6
D: TRBD1
size: -
V: TRBV6-1
DNA: TGTGCCAGCAGACCCGACAGGGTTAGTTCACCCCTCCACTTT
CDR3: CASRPDRVSSPLHF